This entry lists 23 T cell receptor beta chains sequenced from one sample in a study of blood T cell repertoires in COVID-19. Using immunoSEQ multiplex PCR, the repertoire was profiled, and TCRdb retains in-frame clones only, with some absent. The table includes over 75,000 clones, over 75% detected once. The sample was peripheral blood. These receptors were obtained from an elderly woman with acute or convalescent COVID-19.

This clone has only one observation. This chain joins TRBV9 and TRBJ1-3, with 10 nucleotides matching TRBD1. The ends lost 4 bases at V and 2 bases at J; junction bases unmatched: 3. There are 15 residues in the CDR3. Germline loops: CDR1 SGDLS, CDR2 YYNGEE. Here the CDR3 DNA reads TGTGCCAGCAGCCCCGGACAGGGGGCTGGAAACACCATATATTTT. The encoded protein is CASSPGQGAGNTIYF.

This chain links TRBV4-3 with TRBJ2-1; 8 bases are a match to TRBD1. Looked up from germline, CDR1 is LGHNA and CDR2 is YSLEER. Trimming removed 4 bases from V and 4 bases from J; junction bases left unmatched: 12. The CDR3 has 17 residues. CDR3 region: CASSPNGGQETYNEQFF. CDR3 in DNA: TGCGCCAGCAGCCCCAATGGGGGACAGGAGACATACAATGAGCAGTTCTTC.

This clone has just one count. This chain connects TRBV7-2 to TRBJ2-7; TRBD1 aligns across 11 bases. V gave up 4 bases and J gave up 7 bases; unmatched junction bases: 6. The germline gives CDR1 SGHTA, CDR2 FQGNSA. The CDR3 covers 14 residues. CDR3 in DNA: TGTGCCAGCAGCTGGGACAGGGGGACGGGTGAGCAGTACTTC. Its protein product is CASSWDRGTGEQYF.

DNA of the CDR3: TGCGCCAGCAGCGGGCCTCACACTGAAGCTTTCTTT. Its protein is CASSGPHTEAFF. This rearrangement joins TRBV4-3 to TRBJ1-1; no clear D. The CDR3 runs 12 residues. Germline values: CDR1 LGHNA, CDR2 YSLEER. Trimming shortened V by 5 bases and J by 3 bases, and 7 bases separated the two germline ends.

The CDR3 region has the DNA TGCGCCAGCAGCTCGGGACAGGCGAGCACAGATACGCAGTATTTT. It translates to CASSSGQASTDTQYF. The chain has TRBV5-1 and TRBJ2-3; 8 nucleotides agree with TRBD1. The CDR3 loop spans 15 amino acids. Per the germline V gene, CDR1 is SGHRS and CDR2 is YFSETQ. V lost 3 bases to trimming and J lost 0 bases; unmatched junction nucleotides: 3.

The chain links TRBV19 to TRBJ2-3, with D perhaps TRBD2 (6 bases). Per germline, CDR1 LNHDA and CDR2 SQIVND (reference sequence). Between the trimmed V and J ends, which lost 5 bases and 5 bases, there was a span of 14 bases. This CDR3 contains 14 residues. The CDR3 is CASSPWDSVDTQYF. The CDR3 DNA follows: TGTGCCAGTAGTCCTTGGGACTCAGTAGATACGCAGTATTTT. The variable domain in full, with the rest retrieved from reference TRBV19 and TRBJ2-3, is DGGITQSPKYLFRKEGQNVTLSCEQNLNHDAMYWYRQDPGQGLRLIYYSQIVNDFQKGDIAEGYSVSREKKESFPLTVTSAQKNPTAFYLCASSPWDSVDTQYFGPGTRLTVL.

V usage is TRBV11-2 and J usage is TRBJ1-2; no reliable D call. The germline V and J ends were trimmed by 1 base and 7 bases, with 13 bases remaining between them. This CDR3 spans 14 amino acids. Germline-derived CDR1 and CDR2 are SGHAT and FQNNGV. This chain's CDR3 is CASSLADRGGGYTF. The CDR3 nucleotides are TGTGCCAGCAGCTTAGCTGATCGGGGTGGTGGCTACACCTTC.

Sample share makes this clone medium-sized. The chain recombines TRBV12-5 with TRBJ2-1; D not resolved. CDR3 size: 12 residues. V was cut by 6 bases and J by 3 bases, with 6 bases left in between. Germline CDR1 LGHNT, CDR2 FRNRAP. Here the CDR3 DNA reads TGTGCTAGTGGGCCGAGCTACAATGAGCAGTTCTTC. Amino acid sequence: CASGPSYNEQFF.

This chain connects TRBV5-1 to TRBJ1-1; 7 bases match TRBD1. The CDR3 runs to 15 residues. Looked up from germline, CDR1 is SGHRS and CDR2 is YFSETQ. The V and J ends lost 4 bases and 1 base, in that order; junction bases with no gene match: 7. CDR3 nucleotides: TGCGCCAGCAGCCAGGAGGGGGCTACGAACACTGAAGCTTTCTTT. Its translation: CASSQEGATNTEAFF. Full variable domain (outside the CDR3, taken from reference TRBV5-1 and TRBJ1-1): KAGVTQTPRYLIKTRGQQVTLSCSPISGHRSVSWYQQTPGQGLQFLFEYFSETQRNKGNFPGRFSGRQFSNSRSEMNVSTLELGDSALYLCASSQEGATNTEAFFGQGTRLTVV.

The gene calls are TRBV4-3 and TRBJ1-1; D not certain. This CDR3 has 14 residues. V was pared by 3 bases and J by 2 bases, with 10 bases between. CDR1 is LGHNA and CDR2 is YSLEER in the germline V gene. The CDR3 sequence is CASSQRPFNTEAFF. In DNA, the CDR3 is TGCGCCAGCAGCCAGCGGCCCTTCAACACTGAAGCTTTCTTT.

The rearrangement links TRBV3-1 (or the pseudogene TRBV3-2) to TRBJ1-3; D is undetermined. The CDR3 covers 14 residues. CDR1 is LGHDT, CDR2 YNNKEL, per germline (reference sequence). The V end lost 0 bases, the J end lost 0 bases, and 3 bases lay between the germline ends. The CDR3 coding sequence is TGTGCCAGCAGCCAAGACAGCTCTGGAAACACCATATATTTT. This translates into CASSQDSSGNTIYF.

In this sample, this clone turned up once. The chain joins TRBV7-8 to TRBJ2-7, with a weak D call TRBD2 (7 bases). V was shortened by 9 bases and J by 3 bases, with 15 bases between the two germline ends. CDR3 length: 13 residues. Germline CDR1 and CDR2: SGHVS and FQNEAQ. The CDR3 DNA follows: TGTGCCAGTAGGGGGGGGGCATACTACGAGCAGTACTTC. Its protein product is CASRGGAYYEQYF.

This rearrangement joins TRBV6-5 to TRBJ1-2, with D maybe TRBD1 (6 bases). Looked up from germline, CDR1 is MNHEY and CDR2 is SVGAGI. The V and J ends lost 0 bases and 8 bases respectively, with 13 bases between them. CDR3 size: 14 residues. For the CDR3, the DNA is TGTGCCAGCAGTTACTCTGGGGGGGCGCGCGGCTACACCTTC. Its translation is CASSYSGGARGYTF.

This clone has more than one count but fewer than ten. The chain recombines TRBV5-6 with TRBJ1-5, with D possibly being TRBD1 (5 bases). The CDR3 covers 16 residues. Trimming shortened V by 7 bases and J by 1 base, and 18 bases separated the two germline ends. Looked up from germline, CDR1 is SGHDT and CDR2 is YYEEEE. This CDR3 reads CASRRGGRVSNQPQHF. CDR3 in DNA: TGTGCCAGCCGCCGGGGAGGCAGGGTAAGCAATCAGCCCCAGCATTTT.

This clone was detected only a few times. The chain employs TRBV6-5 and TRBJ2-1, with TRBD2 identical over 9 bases. The CDR3 has 16 residues. Per the germline V gene, CDR1 is MNHEY and CDR2 is SVGAGI. The trim removed 6 bases at V and 7 bases at J, leaving 13 bases unmatched. Here the CDR3 DNA reads TGTGCCAGCAGATACGGGGGACTAGCCTCTTGGAATGAGCAGTTCTTC. Amino acids: CASRYGGLASWNEQFF.

V and J are TRBV6-5 and TRBJ1-4; possible D gene TRBD1, 5 bases. Germline loops: CDR1 MNHEY, CDR2 SVGAGI. Trimming removed 2 bases from V and 7 bases from J, with 8 bases in between. The CDR3 covers 13 residues. In nucleotides, the CDR3 is TGTGCCAGCAGTTACGGGGGAGGTGAAAAACTGTTTTTT. Translation: CASSYGGGEKLFF.

V and J are TRBV4-3 and TRBJ1-5; no definite D call. V lost 0 bases, J lost 0 bases, and 6 bases lay in between. The CDR3 has 15 amino acids. Germline loops: CDR1 LGHNA, CDR2 YSLEER. This CDR3 reads CASSQEAASNQPQHF. The CDR3 region has the DNA TGCGCCAGCAGCCAAGAGGCGGCTAGCAATCAGCCCCAGCATTTT.

Here the CDR3 DNA reads TGTGCCTGGAGCGGGGGGACGACAGGACCTTATGGCTACACCTTC. This gives the protein CAWSGGTTGPYGYTF. The chain is built from TRBV30 and TRBJ1-2, with D tentatively TRBD1 (6 bases). The V end lost 3 bases, the J end lost 5 bases, and 19 bases lay between the germline ends. The germline V gene has CDR1 GTSNPN and CDR2 SVGIG (reference sequence). CDR3 length: 15 residues. Supplemented by reference TRBV30 and TRBJ1-2, the full variable domain reads SQTIHQWPATLVQPVGSPLSLECTVEGTSNPNLYWYRQAAGRGLQLLFYSVGIGQISSEVPQNLSASRPQDRQFILSSKKLLLSDSGFYLCAWSGGTTGPYGYTFGSGTRLTVV.

The chain carries TRBV11-1 and TRBJ1-2; D unclear. Germline V lookup: CDR1 SGHAT, CDR2 FQDESV (reference sequence). Trimming pared 8 bases from V and 3 bases from J, leaving 13 bases between. This CDR3 comprises 13 residues. CDR3 sequence: CASSQSADYGYTF. CDR3 in DNA: TGTGCCAGCTCCCAGAGCGCCGACTATGGCTACACCTTC.

The gene calls are TRBV7-2 and TRBJ1-1; no clear D. Germline lookup yields CDR1 SGHTA and CDR2 FQGNSA. Deletions cut 7 bases from V and 3 bases from J, with 15 bases between. The CDR3 sequence is 14 residues long. CDR3 DNA: TGTGCCAGCAACTCACACCTCGGGGACACTGAAGCTTTCTTT. Its protein is CASNSHLGDTEAFF. The complete variable domain, with remaining parts taken from reference TRBV7-2 and TRBJ1-1, reads GAGVSQSPSNKVTEKGKDVELRCDPISGHTALYWYRQSLGQGLEFLIYFQGNSAPDKSGLPSDRFSAERTGGSVSTLTIQRTQQEDSAVYLCASNSHLGDTEAFFGQGTRLTVV.

In this sample, this clone turned up once. This sequence joins TRBV7-2 and TRBJ2-7, with no clear D. Germline V gene lookup returns CDR1 SGHTA and CDR2 FQGNSA. The CDR3 has 15 amino acids. The V gene lost 1 base and the J gene lost 1 base, with 11 bases spanning the gap. CDR3 in amino acids: CASSLGVVGSYEQYF. Written as DNA, the CDR3 is TGTGCCAGCAGCTTAGGGGTAGTCGGGTCCTACGAGCAGTACTTC.

The chain carries TRBV11-2 and TRBJ1-4; 9 bases align to TRBD1. The CDR3 is 14 amino acids. From germline, CDR1 is SGHAT and CDR2 FQNNGV. The V segment lost 5 bases and the J segment 8 bases; nucleotides outside the gene matches: 6. The CDR3 is CASSEGTGYEKLFF. The CDR3 DNA reads TGTGCCAGCAGCGAAGGGACAGGGTACGAAAAACTGTTTTTT.

The chain carries TRBV27 and TRBJ1-5; tentatively, D is TRBD1 (5 bases). The germline V and J ends were trimmed by 3 bases and 2 bases, with 17 bases remaining between them. The CDR3 is 17 residues long. Germline V gene data show CDR1 as MNHEY and CDR2 as SMNVEV (reference sequence). CDR3 residues: CASSFRVRDRRNQPQHF. The CDR3 DNA reads as TGTGCCAGCAGTTTTAGAGTCAGGGATCGCCGCAATCAGCCCCAGCATTTT.